Listed below are T cell receptor beta chains from one sample, sequenced in a study of blood T cell repertoires in COVID-19. The data were produced by immunoSEQ multiplex PCR, yet TCRdb's version contains in-frame clones alone and is incomplete. This sample has 130,000 or so clones, with about 88% found just once. Sequences were obtained from peripheral blood. These receptors all stem from a human donor with COVID-19, enrolled during active disease. The donor label of this sample is uncertain. Each CDR3 is given with its conserved first and last residue. A D gene is named only where the DNA matches it firmly. Size values are once, few and many counts, or a class for expanded clones, and some rows have none.

-	TRBV5-4	TRBJ2-1	-	TGTGCCAGCAGCTTGAATTGGGAGTACAATGAGCAGTTCTTC	CASSLNWEYNEQFF
TRBD2	TRBV12-5	TRBJ2-5	-	TGTGCTAGTGGTACCGGGGGGACCCAAGAGACCCAGTACTTC	CASGTGGTQETQYF
-	TRBV6-5	TRBJ1-6	-	TGTGCCAGTAGTAGGGGGTATAATTCACCCCTCCACTTT	CASSRGYNSPLHF
TRBD2	TRBV2	TRBJ2-5	once	TGTGCCAGCAGGTGGACTAGCGGGGGGGAGACCCAGTACTTC	CASRWTSGGETQYF
-	TRBV5-4	TRBJ2-1	-	TGTGCCAGCAGCTTGGATCAAACTGCGGATGAGCAGTTCTTC	CASSLDQTADEQFF
TRBD2	TRBV27	TRBJ2-2	-	TGTGCCAGCAGTCCCCGCCCCCTTCGACTAGCGGGAGAGAGGACCGGGGAGCTGTTTTTT	CASSPRPLRLAGERTGELFF
TRBD1	TRBV18	TRBJ2-6	-	TGTGCCAGCTCACGGGACAGGGAAAGGGGGAGCTCTGGGGCCAACGTCCTGACTTTC	CASSRDRERGSSGANVLTF
-	TRBV4-1	TRBJ2-5	-	TGCGCCAGCAGGAAGGGGTCACATCTCGGGGAGACCCAGTACTTC	CASRKGSHLGETQYF
-	TRBV10-3	TRBJ2-3	-	TGTGCCATCAAATCTGTAGAAGATACGCAGTATTTT	CAIKSVEDTQYF
-	TRBV9	TRBJ2-1	-	TGTGCCAGCAGCTCCCCGCTGTTGGTGGGGGGTACCTACAATGAGCAGTTCTTC	CASSSPLLVGGTYNEQFF
TRBD1	TRBV29-1	TRBJ1-2	-	TGCAGCGCGGAGGACAGGGAGGATGGCTACACCTTC	CSAEDREDGYTF
-	TRBV5-1	TRBJ1-3	-	TGCGCCAGCAGCTTGGGAGTCTGGGGAAACACCATATATTTT	CASSLGVWGNTIYF